The 3 T cell receptor beta chains below come from one sample, sequenced in a study of CD8 T cells in Susac syndrome. Random hexamers were used to reverse transcribe an amount of roughly 0.5 to 1 ug RNA. Each CDR3 protein is one row after TCRdb ran MiXCR on the immunoSEQ multiplex PCR reads. The sample records about 280,000 distinct CDR3 sequences, roughly 81% being singletons. The specimen sequenced was CD8+ T cells from PBMCs. Source of these receptors: a human donor with multiple sclerosis.

The chain has TRBV29-1 and TRBJ2-2; a weak D match, TRBD2 (5 bases). CDR3 length equals 13 residues. In germline, CDR1 is SQVTM, CDR2 ANQGSEA. Trimming pared 3 bases from V and 7 bases from J, leaving 12 bases between. Here the CDR3 reads CSVDEPRGGELFF. In DNA, the CDR3 is TGCAGCGTTGATGAACCCCGGGGCGGGGAGCTGTTTTTT.

The J gene is TRBJ2-3, the V gene TRBV29-1, with D tentatively TRBD1 (6 bases). The germline V gene has CDR1 SQVTM and CDR2 ANQGSEA. The CDR3 has 13 residues. V dropped 6 bases and J dropped 6 bases, with 16 bases sitting between them. The CDR3 sequence is CSVLQGRPDTQYF. CDR3 sequence (DNA): TGCAGCGTACTACAGGGACGGCCGGATACGCAGTATTTT.

V and J are TRBV9 and TRBJ1-2, with D unresolved. This CDR3 is built from 13 residues. Deletions cut 0 bases from V and 8 bases from J, with 11 bases between. The germline gives CDR1 SGDLS, CDR2 YYNGEE. CDR3 nucleotide sequence: TGTGCCAGCAGCGTAGTGGGCGACCTGGGCTACACCTTC. Encoded protein: CASSVVGDLGYTF.